This T cell receptor (beta chain) stems from a study of cytomegalovirus exposure and HLA in healthy donors. The PCR contained 60 Vbeta and 13 Jbeta primers. Assay used: immunoSEQ multiplex PCR; TCRdb lists only in-frame clones, some missing. The table includes some 200,000 clones, 77% detected once. Germline V lookup: CDR1 MRHNA, CDR2 SNTAGT. The CDR3 runs to 15 residues. V shed 5 bases and J 2 bases; nucleotides not matched to a gene: 6. This TCR was sampled from an older woman in good health and CMV-seropositive. Sequenced sample: PBMCs. The chain joins TRBV6-4 to TRBJ2-1; 7 nucleotides line up with TRBD2. In DNA, the CDR3 is TGTGCCAGCAGTACCGCGGGAGTTCCCTACAATGAGCAGTTCTTC. It encodes CASSTAGVPYNEQFF.